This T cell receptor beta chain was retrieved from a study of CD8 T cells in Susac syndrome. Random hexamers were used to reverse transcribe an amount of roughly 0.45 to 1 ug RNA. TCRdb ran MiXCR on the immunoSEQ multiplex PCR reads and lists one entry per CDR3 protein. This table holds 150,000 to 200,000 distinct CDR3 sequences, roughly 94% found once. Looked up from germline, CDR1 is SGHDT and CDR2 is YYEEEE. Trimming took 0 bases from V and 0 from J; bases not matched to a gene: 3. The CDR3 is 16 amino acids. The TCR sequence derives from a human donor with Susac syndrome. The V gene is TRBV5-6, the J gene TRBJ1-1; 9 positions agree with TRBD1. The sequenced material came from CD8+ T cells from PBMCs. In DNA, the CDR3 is TGTGCCAGCAGCTTGGGGACAGGGGACATGAACACTGAAGCTTTCTTT. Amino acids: CASSLGTGDMNTEAFF.